This T cell receptor (beta chain) came from a study of cytomegalovirus exposure and HLA in healthy donors. PCR used 60 Vbeta primers and 13 Jbeta primers. Profiled with immunoSEQ multiplex PCR; TCRdb holds only in-frame clones, not every one. The sample holds 74,000 or so clones; about 80% are singletons and the top ten take 2.5% to 3.5%. The germline gives CDR1 KGHSH, CDR2 LQKENI. Trimming cost V 3 bases and J 0 bases, with 20 bases left between them. The CDR3 contains 18 residues. The sequencing sample was made of PBMCs. The V gene is TRBV18, the J gene TRBJ1-1; D is possibly TRBD1 (6 bases). The source of this sequence is a man in his fifties in good health and CMV-seropositive. The CDR3 protein is CASSPTWGGGLMNTEAFF. CDR3 nucleotide sequence: TGTGCCAGCTCACCGACCTGGGGTGGGGGCCTCATGAACACTGAAGCTTTCTTT.